Presented here are 5 T cell receptor beta chains from one specimen sequenced in a study of shared clonotypes between healthy human individuals. Profiling relied on immunoSEQ multiplex PCR, and the TCRdb table lists in-frame clones only, not all of them. Among approximately 2.3 million clones listed, over 90% were seen once. Sample: naive CD4+ T cells from PBMCs. Documented subset: CD45RA+ positively selected. These receptor sequences come from a young man in good health. Some clones in this sample may be carry-over from other donors' samples.

J is TRBJ2-1 and V is TRBV28; TRBD1 or TRBD2 may be the D gene (5 bases each). This CDR3 comprises 16 residues. Trimming pared 7 bases from V and 5 bases from J, leaving 21 bases between. In germline, CDR1 is MDHEN, CDR2 SYDVKM. CDR3 nucleotide sequence: TGTGCCAGCACCCGGTCGGGGCGGACACGAAACAATGAGCAGTTCTTC. Protein sequence: CASTRSGRTRNNEQFF.

This sequence joins TRBV2 and TRBJ1-2, with TRBD1 as a possible D gene (6 bases). The CDR3 length is 14 residues. Germline V gene lookup returns CDR1 SNHLY and CDR2 FYNNEI. Trimming cost V 2 bases and J 8 bases, with 15 bases left between them. For the CDR3, the DNA is TGTGCCAGCAGTGAATCTGGGATCGGGGGCGGCTACACCTTC. Its protein product is CASSESGIGGGYTF.

The chain employs TRBV4-1 and TRBJ1-2; D is uncertain. The CDR3 totals 17 residues. Trimming shortened V by 1 base and J by 2 bases, and 17 bases separated the two germline ends. CDR1 and CDR2 (germline): MGHRA, YSYEKL. This CDR3 is CASSQVTDGKLNYGYTF. As DNA, the CDR3 is TGCGCCAGCAGCCAAGTTACAGACGGAAAATTGAACTATGGCTACACCTTC.

V usage is TRBV5-4 and J usage is TRBJ2-5; TRBD1 matches at 7 bases. With V trimmed by 3 bases and J by 2 bases, 4 bases remained unmatched. Germline loops: CDR1 SGHNT, CDR2 YYREEE (reference sequence). This CDR3 comprises 14 residues. The CDR3 DNA sequence: TGTGCCAGCAGCTCGGGACAGATACAAGAGACCCAGTACTTC. Amino acid sequence: CASSSGQIQETQYF.

CDR3 in amino acids: CASSLESRIEAFF. The CDR3 DNA follows: TGTGCCAGCAGTCTTGAGAGCCGGATTGAAGCTTTCTTT. This chain joins TRBV2 and TRBJ1-1; D call uncertain. CDR1 is SNHLY and CDR2 is FYNNEI in the germline V gene. This CDR3 is 13 amino acids long. V lost 5 bases and J lost 7, with 14 bases in between.